The 18 T cell receptor beta chains reported below all come from one sample, sequenced in a study of cytomegalovirus exposure and HLA in healthy donors. The PCR used 60 Vbeta and 13 Jbeta primers. Produced via immunoSEQ multiplex PCR; TCRdb's table is partial and in-frame only. Of 150,000 to 200,000 clones listed, 60% to 85% are singletons. Sequencing used PBMCs. The receptors derive from a man in his forties in good health and CMV-seronegative.

The chain couples TRBV11-2 to TRBJ1-5; no reliable D call. The CDR3 sequence is 12 residues long. CDR1 is SGHAT and CDR2 is FQNNGV in the germline V gene. V gave up 1 base and J gave up 9 bases, with 7 bases separating them. CDR3 in amino acids: CASSLVEGPQHF. CDR3 in DNA: TGTGCCAGCAGCTTAGTGGAGGGGCCCCAGCATTTT.

J is TRBJ1-2 and V is TRBV7-9; 8 bases map to TRBD1. There are 14 residues in the CDR3. The junction had 4 bases not matched to a gene; V was cut back by 1 base and J by 6 bases. Per the germline V gene, CDR1 is SEHNR and CDR2 is FQNEAQ (reference sequence). CDR3 in amino acids: CASSLVSRGHGYTF. In DNA form, the CDR3 reads TGTGCCAGCAGCTTAGTCTCCAGGGGGCATGGCTACACCTTC.

V gene TRBV5-6 combines with J gene TRBJ1-1; D gene uncertain. The V end lost 1 base, the J end lost 8 bases, and 9 bases lay between the germline ends. CDR1 and CDR2 (germline): SGHDT, YYEEEE. The length of the CDR3 is 12 residues. The CDR3 loop is CASSLNPQEAFF. Written as DNA, the CDR3 is TGTGCCAGCAGCTTGAATCCACAGGAAGCTTTCTTT.

The chain recombines TRBV7-8 with TRBJ2-7; 9 bases agree with TRBD1. Germline V CDR1 and CDR2: SGHVS, FQNEAQ. This CDR3 is 14 amino acids long. V was pared by 3 bases and J by 2 bases, with 2 bases of the junction left unmatched. CDR3 nucleotide sequence: TGTGCCAGCAGCTTCGGGACAGGGACCTACGAGCAGTACTTC. It is translated as CASSFGTGTYEQYF.

The CDR3 nucleotides are TGTGCCAGCAGCTTAACCGGGAGACCATACGAGCAGTACTTC. Protein sequence: CASSLTGRPYEQYF. The V gene is TRBV5-6, the J gene TRBJ2-7; perhaps TRBD2 as D (6 bases). This CDR3 contains 14 residues. The V end lost 2 bases, the J end lost 4 bases, and 13 bases lay between the germline ends. CDR1 is SGHDT and CDR2 is YYEEEE in the germline V gene.

The chain couples TRBV18 to TRBJ1-1; D may be TRBD1 (5 bases). The CDR3 runs 16 residues. The V and J ends lost 0 bases and 5 bases respectively, with 16 bases between them. Germline CDR1 reads KGHSH; CDR2 reads LQKENI. CDR3 nucleotide sequence: TGTGCCAGCTCACCACCGGGGATCGGGGGTGTTACTGAAGCTTTCTTT. The encoded protein is CASSPPGIGGVTEAFF.

This chain connects TRBV29-1 to TRBJ2-3; D not certain. The CDR3 covers 12 residues. Trimming left V 7 bases short and J 3 bases short, with 11 bases between. The germline CDR1 and CDR2 sequences are SQVTM and ANQGSEA. The CDR3 DNA reads as TGCAGCGCTACGCCGAGTACAGATACGCAGTATTTT. This sequence encodes CSATPSTDTQYF.

The chain recombines TRBV7-2 with TRBJ2-1, with D perhaps TRBD1 (7 bases). Germline V CDR1 and CDR2: SGHTA, FQGNSA. This CDR3 contains 19 residues. V gave up 5 bases and J gave up 9 bases, with 32 bases separating them. The CDR3 DNA is TGTGCCAGCAGCCCATCTTCGCCCGGGACAGCCACCAGGAGGGGTGAGCAGTTCTTC. This sequence encodes CASSPSSPGTATRRGEQFF. The whole variable domain, filled in from reference TRBV7-2 and TRBJ2-1, reads GAGVSQSPSNKVTEKGKDVELRCDPISGHTALYWYRQSLGQGLEFLIYFQGNSAPDKSGLPSDRFSAERTGGSVSTLTIQRTQQEDSAVYLCASSPSSPGTATRRGEQFFGPGTRLTVL.

The genes are TRBV11-2 and TRBJ2-5; 8 positions agree with TRBD2. The CDR3 extends over 16 amino acids. After removal of 1 base from V and 5 bases from J, the junction contained 9 bases not matched to a gene. CDR1 SGHAT and CDR2 FQNNGV come from the germline V gene. DNA of the CDR3: TGTGCCAGCAGCTTAGGTTTGACGGGGGGGCGCGAGACCCAGTACTTC. Its protein is CASSLGLTGGRETQYF.

This chain connects TRBV19 to TRBJ2-1; tentative D call: TRBD2 (7 bases). The CDR3 sequence is 15 residues long. The V and J ends lost 2 bases and 8 bases respectively, with 16 bases between them. Germline-derived CDR1 and CDR2 are LNHDA and SQIVND (reference sequence). CDR3 region: CASSISGGAQDEQFF. The CDR3 DNA sequence: TGTGCCAGTAGTATAAGTGGGGGGGCCCAGGATGAGCAGTTCTTC.

The V gene is TRBV9, the J gene TRBJ1-2; maybe TRBD1 (5 bases). The CDR3 covers 14 residues. The germline gives CDR1 SGDLS, CDR2 YYNGEE. Deletions cut 0 bases from V and 4 bases from J, with 10 bases between. CDR3 amino acids: CASSVDGGGYGYTF. CDR3 in DNA: TGTGCCAGCAGCGTAGATGGGGGGGGCTATGGCTACACCTTC. Variable domain in full (rest from reference TRBV9 and TRBJ1-2): DSGVTQTPKHLITATGQRVTLRCSPRSGDLSVYWYQQSLDQGLQFLIQYYNGEERAKGNILERFSAQQFPDLHSELNLSSLELGDSALYFCASSVDGGGYGYTFGSGTRLTVV.

The rearrangement joins TRBV19 to TRBJ1-2; TRBD1 might be the D (5 bases). The CDR3 runs 17 residues. Germline V gene data show CDR1 as LNHDA and CDR2 as SQIVND (reference sequence). Trimming removed 6 bases from V and 4 bases from J, with 24 bases in between. The CDR3 DNA follows: TGTGCCAGTAGGAAGGGCACAGGCGCACTCCCGGGCTATGGCTACACCTTC. Its protein is CASRKGTGALPGYGYTF.

The chain couples TRBV5-1 to TRBJ2-2; TRBD1 agrees at 11 bases. The V and J ends lost 4 bases and 4 bases, in that order; junction bases with no gene match: 6. The CDR3 is 16 amino acids. Germline CDR1 SGHRS, CDR2 YFSETQ. This chain's CDR3 is CASSLGTGGGTGELFF. CDR3 nucleotides: TGCGCCAGCAGCCTCGGGACAGGGGGAGGCACCGGGGAGCTGTTTTTT.

CDR3 DNA: TGCGCCAGCAGTAGCGGGCCTAGCTCCTACAATGAGCAGTTCTTC. This sequence encodes CASSSGPSSYNEQFF. The V and J genes are TRBV10-2 and TRBJ2-1, with D maybe TRBD2 (6 bases). This CDR3 contains 15 residues. V gave up 5 bases and J gave up 0 bases, with 11 bases separating them. The germline V gene has CDR1 WSHSY and CDR2 SAAADI.

This clone occurred once. The chain uses TRBV5-4 and TRBJ1-2; 7 nucleotides agree with TRBD1. CDR1 and CDR2 from the germline V gene are SGHNT and YYREEE (reference sequence). The J segment lost 6 bases and the V segment lost 4 bases, leaving 12 bases of the junction unmatched. There are 15 residues in the CDR3. CDR3 residues: CASSPGHRGLNGYTF. The CDR3 DNA follows: TGTGCCAGCAGCCCCGGTCACAGGGGATTGAATGGCTACACCTTC.

This clone was seen just once. This chain links TRBV15 with TRBJ2-7; the D is unclear. The CDR3 loop spans 14 amino acids. V dropped 8 bases and J dropped 2 bases, with 16 bases sitting between them. Germline V gene data show CDR1 as LNHNV and CDR2 as YYDKDF (reference sequence). CDR3: CATGWAPETYEQYF. The CDR3 coding sequence is TGTGCCACCGGCTGGGCCCCAGAAACCTACGAGCAGTACTTC.

This chain joins TRBV29-1 and TRBJ2-7, with TRBD1 identical over 8 bases. V lost 6 bases, J lost 5 bases, and 6 bases stayed unmatched. Germline values: CDR1 SQVTM, CDR2 ANQGSEA. This CDR3 has 12 amino acids. The CDR3 nucleotides are TGCAGCGTGACGGACAGGGCCCACGAGCAGTACTTC. This translates into CSVTDRAHEQYF.

On this clone: Mismatch with germline at one junction end may stem from a read error. V usage is TRBV7-9 and J usage is TRBJ2-3; 8 nucleotides line up with TRBD1. Germline V gene sequence: CDR1 SEHNR, CDR2 FQNEAQ (reference sequence). The CDR3 runs 15 residues. CDR3 bases: TGTTCCAGCACCGAAGACAGGGGCTACACAGATACGCAGTATTTT. It is translated as CSSTEDRGYTDTQYF.